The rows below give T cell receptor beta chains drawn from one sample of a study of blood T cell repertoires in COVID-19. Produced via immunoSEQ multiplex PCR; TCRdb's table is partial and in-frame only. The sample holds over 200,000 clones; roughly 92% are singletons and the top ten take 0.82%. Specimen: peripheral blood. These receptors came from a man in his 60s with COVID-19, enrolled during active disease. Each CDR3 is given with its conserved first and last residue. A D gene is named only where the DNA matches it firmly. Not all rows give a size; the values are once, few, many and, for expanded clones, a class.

cdr3_nt: TGTGCCTGGAGTGTACGTCGGAAAGGAGGCGGCTACACCTTC
cdr3_aa: CAWSVRRKGGGYTF
d_call: NA
v_call: TRBV30
clone_size: NA
cdr3_length: 14
j_call: TRBJ1-2

cdr3_nt: TGCGCCAGCAGCTTGGACGTCCTCAGCTCCTACAATGAGCAGTTCTTC
cdr3_aa: CASSLDVLSSYNEQFF
d_call: NA
v_call: TRBV5-1
clone_size: NA
cdr3_length: 16
j_call: TRBJ2-1

cdr3_nt: TGCAGTGCTAGTCCGGGGGGCGGAAACATTAATCAGCCCCAGCATTTT
cdr3_aa: CSASPGGGNINQPQHF
d_call: NA
v_call: TRBV20-1
clone_size: few
cdr3_length: 16
j_call: TRBJ1-5

cdr3_nt: TGTGCCAGCAGCCCTAGGACAGGATCCTATGGCTACACCTTC
cdr3_aa: CASSPRTGSYGYTF
d_call: TRBD1
v_call: TRBV11-2
clone_size: NA
cdr3_length: 14
j_call: TRBJ1-2

cdr3_nt: TGTGCCAGCAGGTCGACAGATCGCTATGGCTACACCTTC
cdr3_aa: CASRSTDRYGYTF
d_call: NA
v_call: TRBV12-3/TRBV12-4
clone_size: NA
cdr3_length: 13
j_call: TRBJ1-2

cdr3_nt: TGTGCCAGCAGCGTAGCTGGACAGATTAATGAAAAACTGTTTTTT
cdr3_aa: CASSVAGQINEKLFF
d_call: NA
v_call: TRBV9
clone_size: NA
cdr3_length: 15
j_call: TRBJ1-4

cdr3_nt: TGTGCCAGCTCACCACCGGGGTACGCGGGGACCGGGGAGCTGTTTTTT
cdr3_aa: CASSPPGYAGTGELFF
d_call: NA
v_call: TRBV18
clone_size: NA
cdr3_length: 16
j_call: TRBJ2-2

cdr3_nt: TGTGCCAGCAGTGGACAGGGAAGCCCTTCTGGAAACACCATATATTTT
cdr3_aa: CASSGQGSPSGNTIYF
d_call: TRBD1
v_call: TRBV6-1
clone_size: NA
cdr3_length: 16
j_call: TRBJ1-3

cdr3_nt: TGTGCCAGCAGTACAAGGGGGTTAGAGACCCAGTACTTC
cdr3_aa: CASSTRGLETQYF
d_call: NA
v_call: TRBV9
clone_size: NA
cdr3_length: 13
j_call: TRBJ2-5

cdr3_nt: TGCAGCGATAACCGGGGGACGGTCACTGAAGCTTTCTTT
cdr3_aa: CSDNRGTVTEAFF
d_call: NA
v_call: TRBV29-1
clone_size: NA
cdr3_length: 13
j_call: TRBJ1-1

cdr3_nt: TGTGCCAGCAGCAAAATCGAGTCAGGCGGGTACTATGGCTACACCTTC
cdr3_aa: CASSKIESGGYYGYTF
d_call: NA
v_call: TRBV21-1
clone_size: NA
cdr3_length: 16
j_call: TRBJ1-2

cdr3_nt: TGTGCCAGCAGTTCGACAGGAGATCAGCCCCAGCATTTT
cdr3_aa: CASSSTGDQPQHF
d_call: NA
v_call: TRBV12-3/TRBV12-4
clone_size: NA
cdr3_length: 13
j_call: TRBJ1-5

cdr3_nt: TGTGCCAGCTCGCAAGAACAGAACACTGAAGCTTTCTTT
cdr3_aa: CASSQEQNTEAFF
d_call: NA
v_call: TRBV18
clone_size: NA
cdr3_length: 13
j_call: TRBJ1-1

cdr3_nt: TGTGCCAGCTCACTGGGCGGAGGACAGGGGACCGGGGAGCTGTTTTTT
cdr3_aa: CASSLGGGQGTGELFF
d_call: TRBD1
v_call: TRBV18
clone_size: once
cdr3_length: 16
j_call: TRBJ2-2

cdr3_nt: TGCGCCAGCAGCCAAGATATGCGGGGTTCCTACAATGAGCAGTTCTTC
cdr3_aa: CASSQDMRGSYNEQFF
d_call: NA
v_call: TRBV4-1
clone_size: NA
cdr3_length: 16
j_call: TRBJ2-1

cdr3_nt: TGTGCCATCAGTAGGACTAGCGGGAGGTCCCTTTTCACAGATACGCAGTATTTT
cdr3_aa: CAISRTSGRSLFTDTQYF
d_call: TRBD2
v_call: TRBV10-3
clone_size: once
cdr3_length: 18
j_call: TRBJ2-3

cdr3_nt: TGTGCCATAACCGGGACAGGCAATGTCATGAACACTGAAGCTTTCTTT
cdr3_aa: CAITGTGNVMNTEAFF
d_call: TRBD1
v_call: TRBV2
clone_size: NA
cdr3_length: 16
j_call: TRBJ1-1

cdr3_nt: TGCGCCAGCATGGGGCCCGTGCACGGGGCCAACGTCCTGACTTTC
cdr3_aa: CASMGPVHGANVLTF
d_call: NA
v_call: TRBV5-1
clone_size: NA
cdr3_length: 15
j_call: TRBJ2-6

cdr3_nt: TGTGCCAGCTCACCGGGGGGCACCGGGGAGCTGTTTTTT
cdr3_aa: CASSPGGTGELFF
d_call: NA
v_call: TRBV18
clone_size: NA
cdr3_length: 13
j_call: TRBJ2-2

cdr3_nt: TGTGCCATCAGCGGGACAGGGGACAGCAATCAGCCCCAGCATTTT
cdr3_aa: CAISGTGDSNQPQHF
d_call: TRBD1
v_call: TRBV10-3
clone_size: NA
cdr3_length: 15
j_call: TRBJ1-5

cdr3_nt: TGCAGCGTTGCACGAGGACAGGGGGCGCAGTACGAGCAGTACTTC
cdr3_aa: CSVARGQGAQYEQYF
d_call: TRBD1
v_call: TRBV29-1
clone_size: NA
cdr3_length: 15
j_call: TRBJ2-7

cdr3_nt: TGTGCCACCAGTGATCCTGGGACAGGGCACGGCGAGCAGTACTTC
cdr3_aa: CATSDPGTGHGEQYF
d_call: TRBD1
v_call: TRBV24-1
clone_size: NA
cdr3_length: 15
j_call: TRBJ2-7

cdr3_nt: TGTGCCAGCAGGGCGATGGGGGGGAACTATGGCTACACCTTC
cdr3_aa: CASRAMGGNYGYTF
d_call: NA
v_call: TRBV6-5
clone_size: NA
cdr3_length: 14
j_call: TRBJ1-2

cdr3_nt: TGCAGCACCTGGGAGGGCGGGACCCAGTACTTC
cdr3_aa: CSTWEGGTQYF
d_call: TRBD2
v_call: TRBV29-1
clone_size: once
cdr3_length: 11
j_call: TRBJ2-5

cdr3_nt: TGTGCCAGCAGCTTCCTCAACCTAGGGGTAGGGATCGATACGCAGTATTTT
cdr3_aa: CASSFLNLGVGIDTQYF
d_call: NA
v_call: TRBV2
clone_size: NA
cdr3_length: 17
j_call: TRBJ2-3

cdr3_nt: TGCGCCAGCAGCTTTGGGGGGACGAACACTGAAGCTTTCTTT
cdr3_aa: CASSFGGTNTEAFF
d_call: NA
v_call: TRBV5-1
clone_size: NA
cdr3_length: 14
j_call: TRBJ1-1

cdr3_nt: TGTGCCAGCATTAAAACAGGGGGCGCCTTTGAAGCTTTCTTT
cdr3_aa: CASIKTGGAFEAFF
d_call: TRBD1
v_call: TRBV28
clone_size: NA
cdr3_length: 14
j_call: TRBJ1-1

cdr3_nt: TGTGCCTGGAGCCGGGGGTCCGGGCGGGAGCAGTTCTTC
cdr3_aa: CAWSRGSGREQFF
d_call: NA
v_call: TRBV30
clone_size: NA
cdr3_length: 13
j_call: TRBJ2-1

cdr3_nt: TGTGCCAGCAGTCCGGGACATTCAGTAGCTCTCTATGGCTACACCTTC
cdr3_aa: CASSPGHSVALYGYTF
d_call: NA
v_call: TRBV7-9
clone_size: NA
cdr3_length: 16
j_call: TRBJ1-2

cdr3_nt: TGTGCCAGCAGTTACAGGGGGTTTTATTCTGAAGCTTTCTTT
cdr3_aa: CASSYRGFYSEAFF
d_call: TRBD1
v_call: TRBV6-4
clone_size: NA
cdr3_length: 14
j_call: TRBJ1-1